Sequencing of this T cell receptor beta chain was carried out in a study of cytomegalovirus exposure and HLA in healthy donors. Broader study findings: Relative to the approximately 670-donor mean, N-insertions were reportedly fewer in an Asian-associated ancestry cluster in a later analysis.

A word on this clone: Its antigen is undetermined.

This CDR3 is 12 amino acids long. Trimming removed 7 bases from V and 4 bases from J, with 13 bases in between. Germline V gene data show CDR1 as SQVTM and CDR2 as ANQGSEA. PCR was performed using 60 Vbeta and 13 Jbeta primers. Some clones are missing from TCRdb's copy, which holds only in-frame ones; the method was immunoSEQ multiplex PCR. The data hold 150,000 to 200,000 clones, with roughly 77% observed a single time. This TCR was sampled from a woman aged 50 to 60 in good health and CMV-seronegative. The sample taken for sequencing was PBMCs. This chain joins TRBV29-1 and TRBJ1-1; D is possibly TRBD1 (6 bases). In DNA form, the CDR3 reads TGCAGCGGATCCCAGGGGTCCACTGAAGCTTTCTTT. It is translated as CSGSQGSTEAFF.